This is a list of T cell receptor beta chains from one sample in a study of blood T cells in healthy people across ages. One entry per CDR3 protein, called by TCRdb with MiXCR from the 5' RACE reads. The data hold 650,000 to 800,000 distinct CDR3 sequences, with approximately 48% observed a single time. What was sequenced was blood. These receptors were collected from a man in his sixties in good health. Both conserved end residues are part of each CDR3. A D gene is named only where the DNA matches it firmly. Clone size is not always given. Where it is, it says once, few, many or a class for expanded clones.

v_gene	d_gene	j_gene	abundance	CDR3nt	CDR3aa
TRBV20-1	TRBD1	TRBJ2-7	few	TGCAGTGCTAGGGACTCCGGGACAGGACTTTACGAGCAGTACTTC	CSARDSGTGLYEQYF
TRBV20-1	.	TRBJ1-5	.	TGCAGTGCTAGCCCCATGGTCGATAGCAATCAGCCTCAGCATTTT	CSASPMVDSNQPQHF
TRBV20-1	.	TRBJ2-1	few	TGCAGTGCCCTTGACCAGGACTACAATGAGCAGTTCTTC	CSALDQDYNEQFF
TRBV4-3	.	TRBJ1-5	.	TGCGCCAGCAGCCAAGATTTAGCAGGGAACCAGCATTTT	CASSQDLAGNQHF
TRBV7-7	.	TRBJ2-2	.	TGTGCTAGCAGCCCCGCCCCGAGCCCGACCGGGGAGCTGTTTTTT	CASSPAPSPTGELFF
TRBV6-2/TRBV6-3	TRBD1	TRBJ2-7	.	TGTGCCAGCAGTTACAGGGACAGGGCCGTTACCTCCTACGAGCAGTACTTC	CASSYRDRAVTSYEQYF
TRBV4-1	.	TRBJ2-6	few	TGCGCCAGCAGCCAACCAACAGGGACCTCTGGGGCCAACGTCCTGACTTTC	CASSQPTGTSGANVLTF
TRBV6-2/TRBV6-3	.	TRBJ1-5	.	TGTGCCAGCGCAGGAGGGGATCAGCCCCAGCATTTT	CASAGGDQPQHF
TRBV6-2/TRBV6-3	.	TRBJ2-2	.	TGTGCCAGCACTCGTCGAGGCCTAGGAGTAAGCACCGGGGAGCTGTTTTTT	CASTRRGLGVSTGELFF
TRBV20-1	.	TRBJ2-7	.	TGCAGTGCTAGAGAACAGTACGAGCAGTACTTC	CSAREQYEQYF
TRBV9	TRBD2	TRBJ2-5	.	TGTGCCAGCAGCTGGAGCGGGGGGGCCTCGGAGACCCAGTACTTC	CASSWSGGASETQYF
TRBV3-1	.	TRBJ2-1	once	TGTGCCAGCACCCACCGGGACGGCGACAATGAGCAGTTCTTC	CASTHRDGDNEQFF
TRBV6-5	.	TRBJ1-4	many	TGTGCCAGCAGTGGGACCGCCGCAACTAATGAAAAACTGTTTTTT	CASSGTAATNEKLFF
TRBV7-2	.	TRBJ2-5	.	TGTGCCAGCAGCTTACGACCAACCAAAGAGACCCAGTACTTC	CASSLRPTKETQYF
TRBV7-2	TRBD2	TRBJ2-5	.	TGTGCCAGCAGCTCCCCGACTAGCGGGGGGACCCTCCAAGAGACCCAGTACTTC	CASSSPTSGGTLQETQYF
TRBV10-3	TRBD1	TRBJ2-7	many	TGTGCCATCGGTACACCGGGACAGGGGTACGAGCAGTACTTC	CAIGTPGQGYEQYF
TRBV7-9	.	TRBJ1-2	many	TGTGCCAGCAGCTCCTCTACCCAGGGCTATGGCTACACCTTC	CASSSSTQGYGYTF
TRBV6-5	.	TRBJ1-1	.	TGTGCCAGCAGTTCTAAAGGGTTGGAGACTGAAGCTTTCTTT	CASSSKGLETEAFF
TRBV15	.	TRBJ2-7	few	TGTGCCACCAGCGGCGGGACAACGACCTACGAGCAGTACTTC	CATSGGTTTYEQYF
TRBV20-1	.	TRBJ2-7	few	TGCAGTGCTAGAGATCTCGGGGGTTCGGGCTACGAGCAGTACTTC	CSARDLGGSGYEQYF
TRBV29-1	.	TRBJ1-4	few	TGCAGCGTTGGGCAGTCGAGCGAAAAACTGTTTTTT	CSVGQSSEKLFF
TRBV11-2	.	TRBJ2-7	many	TGTGCCAGCAGCTTAGACTGGGAGCAGTACTTC	CASSLDWEQYF
TRBV12-3/TRBV12-4	TRBD2	TRBJ2-3	.	TGTGCCAGCAGTTCCTCGACTAGCGGGGCGGATACGCAGTATTTT	CASSSSTSGADTQYF
TRBV5-1	.	TRBJ1-1	few	TGCGCCAGCAGCCCCCATCCCGCAGGGGCCCCCACTGAAGCTTTCTTT	CASSPHPAGAPTEAFF
TRBV27	TRBD1	TRBJ1-2	.	TGTGCCAGCAGTACCCGACAGACGGACAGGGTCTATGGCTACACCTTC	CASSTRQTDRVYGYTF
TRBV7-9	.	TRBJ1-1	few	TGTGCCAGCAGCTTAACAGGGCAAACTGAAGCTTTCTTT	CASSLTGQTEAFF
TRBV10-1	.	TRBJ2-5	few	TGCGCCAGCACAAGGCAGTGCAACCAAGAGACCCAGTACTTC	CASTRQCNQETQYF
TRBV5-6	.	TRBJ2-7	.	TGTGCCAGCAGCGGGGACGGAGCCTACGAGCAGTACTTC	CASSGDGAYEQYF
TRBV7-2	TRBD1	TRBJ2-1	few	TGTGCCAGCAGTTTACCGGGACAGGTTTACAATGAGCAGTTCTTC	CASSLPGQVYNEQFF
TRBV25-1	TRBD1	TRBJ1-2	.	TGTGCCAGCAGTGCCCAGACAGGGCTGGGTGGCTACACCTTC	CASSAQTGLGGYTF
TRBV25-1	.	TRBJ2-1	few	TGTGCCAGCAGTGGTTCAATGGGCAGTGAGACCTACAATGAGCAGTTCTTC	CASSGSMGSETYNEQFF
TRBV4-1	.	TRBJ1-2	few	TGCGCCAGCAGCCAAGTTGGGAGTGACTATGGCTACACCTTC	CASSQVGSDYGYTF
TRBV20-1	.	TRBJ2-5	.	TGCAGTGAGAAGGGGATGATGGGGGAGACCCAGTACTTC	CSEKGMMGETQYF